These T cell receptor beta chains were read from a single sample in a study of blood T cell repertoires in COVID-19. Some clones are missing from TCRdb's copy, which holds only in-frame ones; the method was immunoSEQ multiplex PCR. The sample lists 200,000 or so clones; 84% were seen once. Sequenced sample: peripheral blood. These receptors all come from a woman aged 55-69 years who had recovered from COVID-19. Each CDR3 is given with its conserved first and last residue. Fields, in order: CDR3 DNA, CDR3 protein, D gene, clone size, V gene, J gene. The D gene is left open where the match is weak. Only part of the rows carry a size: once, few, many, or a class if the clone is expanded.

TGCGCCAGCAAATTTTTAGCGGGGGCCAACACAGATACGCAGTATTTT	CASKFLAGANTDTQYF	TRBD2	-	TRBV5-1	TRBJ2-3
TGTGCCAGTAGTCCGTGGACTAGCGGGGGGGCTACCGGGGAGCTGTTTTTT	CASSPWTSGGATGELFF	TRBD2	-	TRBV19	TRBJ2-2
TGTGCCAGCAGCTTTGTAGCGGGGTATGGCTACACCTTC	CASSFVAGYGYTF	-	once	TRBV5-4	TRBJ1-2
TGTGCCAGCAGCTTAGTAGGGGGGGGCGCCAATCAGCCCCAGCATTTT	CASSLVGGGANQPQHF	-	-	TRBV7-2	TRBJ1-5
TGTGCCAGCAGTTGGTTAGTGGGAGGGGTCGAGCAGTACTTC	CASSWLVGGVEQYF	TRBD2	many	TRBV27	TRBJ2-7
TGTGCCAGCAGCCGAGGGACAGGGGCGTCCTACGAGCAGTACTTC	CASSRGTGASYEQYF	TRBD1	few	TRBV5-4	TRBJ2-7
TGCGCCAGCCGGACTAGCGGGGGGAACAATGAGCAGTTCTTC	CASRTSGGNNEQFF	TRBD2	-	TRBV5-1	TRBJ2-1
TGTGCCAGCAGCGTCACCCAGGGGGCGATCGGTAATGAGCAGTTCTTC	CASSVTQGAIGNEQFF	TRBD1	-	TRBV11-2	TRBJ2-1
TGTGCCAGCAGCCAAGATTTGGGGAGTGGTAATGAAAAACTGTTTTTT	CASSQDLGSGNEKLFF	-	-	TRBV3-1/TRBV3-2	TRBJ1-4
TGCGCCAGCAACCCGGGACTAGCGGGGGGGCCTCGGGTAGATACGCAGTATTTT	CASNPGLAGGPRVDTQYF	TRBD2	-	TRBV4-1	TRBJ2-3
TGTGCCAGCAGCTTTGTCCAGGGGGCCATTCAGCCCCAGCATTTT	CASSFVQGAIQPQHF	TRBD1	-	TRBV5-5	TRBJ1-5